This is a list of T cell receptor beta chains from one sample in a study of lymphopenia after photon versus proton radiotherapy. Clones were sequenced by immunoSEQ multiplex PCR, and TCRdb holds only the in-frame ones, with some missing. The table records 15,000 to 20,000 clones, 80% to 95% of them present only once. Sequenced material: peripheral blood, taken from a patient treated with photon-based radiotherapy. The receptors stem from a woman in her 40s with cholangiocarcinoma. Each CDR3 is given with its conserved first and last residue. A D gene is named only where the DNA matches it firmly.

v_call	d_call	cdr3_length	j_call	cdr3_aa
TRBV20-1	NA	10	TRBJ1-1	CSAGMDGAFF
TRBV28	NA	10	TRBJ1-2	CASGEYGYTF
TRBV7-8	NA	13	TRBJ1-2	CASSLDGPTGYTF
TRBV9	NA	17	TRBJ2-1	CASSSPEVAVDYNEQFF
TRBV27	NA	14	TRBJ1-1	CASRPGRMNTEAFF
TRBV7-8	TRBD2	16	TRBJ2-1	CASSLGLAVSYNEQFF
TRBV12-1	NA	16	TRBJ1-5	CASSFAGNRLNQPQHF
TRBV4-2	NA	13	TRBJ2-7	CASSQVGGSEQYF
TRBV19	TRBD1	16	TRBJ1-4	CASSFGQGPTNEKLFF
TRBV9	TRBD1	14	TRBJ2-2	CASSVEDRTGELFF
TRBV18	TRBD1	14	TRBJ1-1	CASSPTTGGTEAFF
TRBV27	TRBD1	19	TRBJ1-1	CASSRDLRDRTSLGEEAFF
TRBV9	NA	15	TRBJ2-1	CASSVAGKHYNEQFF
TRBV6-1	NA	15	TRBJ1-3	CASSEYGGSGNTIYF
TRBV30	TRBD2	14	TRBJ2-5	CAWSTTSGVETQYF
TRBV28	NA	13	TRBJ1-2	CASSPTPNYGYTF
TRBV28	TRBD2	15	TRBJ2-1	CASRDTSGSGHEQFF
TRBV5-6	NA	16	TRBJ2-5	CASSSSTWSLQETQYF
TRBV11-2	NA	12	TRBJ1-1	CASSFLNTEAFF
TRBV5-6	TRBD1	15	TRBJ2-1	CASSFGTGGLNEQFF
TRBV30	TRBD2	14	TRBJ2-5	CAQRLAGTQETQYF
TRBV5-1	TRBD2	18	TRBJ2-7	CASSPGLAGYSSSYEQYF
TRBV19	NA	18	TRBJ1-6	CASRSRPMGGSDNSPLHF
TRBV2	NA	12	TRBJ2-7	CASRENSYEQYF
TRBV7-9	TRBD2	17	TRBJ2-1	CASSEGVAGVRGHEQFF
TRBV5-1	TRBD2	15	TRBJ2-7	CASSPLAGDPYEQYF
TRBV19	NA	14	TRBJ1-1	CASSMTGGGTEAFF
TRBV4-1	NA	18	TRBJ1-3	CASSPRPPGDLSGNTIYF
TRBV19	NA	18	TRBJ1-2	CASSSHPGRQGVNYGYTF
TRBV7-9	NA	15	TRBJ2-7	CASSFHRDTNYEQYF
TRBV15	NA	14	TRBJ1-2	CATSRDQGRYGYTF
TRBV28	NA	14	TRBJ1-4	CASSSGSINEKLFF
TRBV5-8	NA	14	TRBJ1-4	CASSFRGANEKLFF
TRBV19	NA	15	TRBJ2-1	CASSIAPPSYNEQFF